This TCR beta chain emerged from a study of post-analysis software for immune sequencing data. Study results and caveats: Among a few TRBV segments more frequent in patients than controls were TRBV5-6, TRBV5-1 and TRBV20-1.

The TCR beta cDNA libraries contained unique molecular identifiers. TCRdb itself ran the PCR reads through MiXCR, one entry per CDR3 protein. There are over 150,000 distinct CDR3 sequences in the sample; 30% occur only once, and around 1.5% lies in the top ten. The CDR3 extends over 16 amino acids. Trimming took 5 bases from V and 6 from J; bases not matched to a gene: 11. Germline CDR1 and CDR2: SEHNR and FQNEAQ (reference sequence). A note on this clonotype: What it binds is not known. A much larger clonotype is one base distant, so this may be a read error.

This chain uses TRBV7-9 with TRBJ2-3; 10 nucleotides match TRBD1. The sequence derives from a girl aged 10 to 17 with multiple sclerosis. Sequenced sample: blood. In DNA form, the CDR3 reads TGTGCCAGCAGCCCGGGACAGGGGAGGTTGACGGATACGCAGTATTTT. This gives the protein CASSPGQGRLTDTQYF.